This entry describes one T cell receptor beta chain. No antigen is known for it. The sample comes from a study of cytomegalovirus exposure and HLA in healthy donors. Study-level background: There were around 100 million unique TCR beta sequences, drawn from about 190 million T cells, in an earlier analysis.

CDR1 is MNHEY and CDR2 is SMNVEV in the germline V gene (reference sequence). CDR3 length: 14 amino acids. V lost 5 bases and J 2 bases, leaving 11 bases between the germline ends. Findings of the study overall: Among donors in an Asian-associated ancestry cluster, a later analysis reportedly found fewer N-insertions than the roughly 650-donor mean. Common viral pathogens seemed to be connected with several of the most significant clusters, according to a later analysis. According to an earlier analysis, most TCR beta V segments yielded productive rearrangements about 90% or about 30% of the time.

The PCR contained 60 Vbeta and 13 Jbeta primers. The protocol was immunoSEQ multiplex PCR, while the TCRdb copy is restricted to in-frame clones and leaves out a portion. The data hold 70,000 to 95,000 clones, with 62% observed a single time. The chain employs TRBV27 and TRBJ2-3; TRBD1 might be the D (6 bases). Sample: PBMCs. This TCR came from a woman aged 25 to 45 in good health and CMV-seropositive. CDR3 coding DNA: TGTGCCAGCAGTCTACGGACAGTCACAGATACGCAGTATTTT. Protein: CASSLRTVTDTQYF.